The clone carrying this T cell receptor (beta chain) was counted many times. The antigen is not known. Per-sample PBMC isolation yielded at least 7 million cells. This specimen belongs to a study of blood T cells in healthy people across ages. The study's findings and limits: The donors' CMV status was not determined, possibly confounding changes in expanded clonotypes.

The CDR3 is 16 residues long. Trimming stripped 1 base from V and 5 bases from J, with 14 bases between. Looked up from germline, CDR1 is KGHDR and CDR2 is SFDVKD. It was with a sample-barcoded 5' primer and a J-beta primer mix that a second PCR of roughly 7 to 11 cycles was run. TCRdb independently ran MiXCR on the 5' RACE reads; one entry per CDR3 protein. The repertoire holds around 900,000 distinct CDR3 sequences, less than 35% seen once, with 17% in the top ten. Sequenced: blood. The TCR was taken from a woman at least 80 years old in good health. V gene TRBV24-1 combines with J gene TRBJ2-1; D assignment may be TRBD1 or TRBD2 (7 bases each). This chain's CDR3 is CATSDLAGQKDNEQFF. Here the CDR3 DNA reads TGTGCCACCAGTGATTTAGCGGGACAGAAAGACAATGAGCAGTTCTTC.